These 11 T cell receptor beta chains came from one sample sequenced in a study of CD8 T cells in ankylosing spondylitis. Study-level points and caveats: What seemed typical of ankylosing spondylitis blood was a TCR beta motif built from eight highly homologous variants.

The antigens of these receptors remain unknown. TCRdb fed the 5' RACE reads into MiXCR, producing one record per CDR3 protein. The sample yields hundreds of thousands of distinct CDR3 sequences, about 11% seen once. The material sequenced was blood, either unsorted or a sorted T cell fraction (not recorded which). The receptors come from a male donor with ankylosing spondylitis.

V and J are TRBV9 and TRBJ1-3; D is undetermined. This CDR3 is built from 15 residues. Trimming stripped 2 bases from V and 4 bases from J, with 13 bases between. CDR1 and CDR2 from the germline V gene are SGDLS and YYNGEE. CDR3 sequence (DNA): TGTGCCAGCAGCGTCACAAGCCTCGCGGGAAACACCATATATTTT. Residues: CASSVTSLAGNTIYF.

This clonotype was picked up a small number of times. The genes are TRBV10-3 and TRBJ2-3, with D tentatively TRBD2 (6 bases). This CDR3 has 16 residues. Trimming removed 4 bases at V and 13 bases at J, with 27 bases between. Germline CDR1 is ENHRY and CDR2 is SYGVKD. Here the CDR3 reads CAISASSEGVLIRKYF. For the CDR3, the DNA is TGTGCCATCAGTGCCTCTAGCGAGGGTGTTCTTATACGCAAGTATTTT.

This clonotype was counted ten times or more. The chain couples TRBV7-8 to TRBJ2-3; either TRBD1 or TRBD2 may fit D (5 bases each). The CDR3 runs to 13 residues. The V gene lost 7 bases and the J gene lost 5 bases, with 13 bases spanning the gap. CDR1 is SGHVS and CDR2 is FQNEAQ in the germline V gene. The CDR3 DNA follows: TGTGCCAGCAACCGGGACCCCCAAGATACGCAGTATTTT. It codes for CASNRDPQDTQYF.

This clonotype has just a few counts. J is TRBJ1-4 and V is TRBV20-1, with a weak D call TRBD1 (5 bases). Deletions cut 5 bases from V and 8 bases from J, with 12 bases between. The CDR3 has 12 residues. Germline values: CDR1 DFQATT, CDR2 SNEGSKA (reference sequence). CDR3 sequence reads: CSAGQGREKLFF. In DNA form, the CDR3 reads TGCAGTGCTGGGCAGGGAAGGGAAAAACTGTTTTTT.

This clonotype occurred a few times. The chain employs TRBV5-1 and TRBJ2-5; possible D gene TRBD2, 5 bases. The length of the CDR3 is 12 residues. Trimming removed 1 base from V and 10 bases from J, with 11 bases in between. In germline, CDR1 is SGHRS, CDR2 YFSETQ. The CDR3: CASSLRAGDQYF. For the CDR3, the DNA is TGCGCCAGCAGCTTGAGGGCCGGGGACCAGTACTTC.

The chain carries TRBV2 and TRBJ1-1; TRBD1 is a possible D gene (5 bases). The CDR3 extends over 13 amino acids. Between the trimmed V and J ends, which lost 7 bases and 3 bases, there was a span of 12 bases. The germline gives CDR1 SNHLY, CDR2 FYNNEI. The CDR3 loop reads CASNVRVDTEAFF. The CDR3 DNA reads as TGTGCCAGCAACGTCAGGGTGGACACTGAAGCTTTCTTT.

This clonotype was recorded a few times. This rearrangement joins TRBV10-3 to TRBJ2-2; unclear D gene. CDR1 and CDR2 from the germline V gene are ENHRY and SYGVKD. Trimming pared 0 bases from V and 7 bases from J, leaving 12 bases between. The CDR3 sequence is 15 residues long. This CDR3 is CAISESEVAHGELFF. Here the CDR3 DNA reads TGTGCCATCAGTGAGTCCGAGGTGGCCCACGGGGAGCTGTTTTTT.

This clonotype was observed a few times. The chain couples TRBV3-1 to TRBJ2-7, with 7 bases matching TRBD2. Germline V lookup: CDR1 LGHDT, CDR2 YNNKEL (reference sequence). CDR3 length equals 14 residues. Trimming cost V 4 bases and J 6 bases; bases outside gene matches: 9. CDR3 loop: CASSPRLARSEQYF. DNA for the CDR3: TGTGCCAGCAGCCCAAGACTAGCTAGATCCGAGCAGTACTTC.

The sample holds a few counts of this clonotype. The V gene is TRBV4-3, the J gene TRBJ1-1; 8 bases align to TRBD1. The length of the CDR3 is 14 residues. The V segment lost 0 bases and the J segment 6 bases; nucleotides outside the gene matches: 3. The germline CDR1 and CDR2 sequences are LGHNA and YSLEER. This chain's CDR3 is CASSQDRGQAEAFF. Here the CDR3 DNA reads TGCGCCAGCAGCCAAGACAGGGGGCAGGCTGAAGCTTTCTTT.

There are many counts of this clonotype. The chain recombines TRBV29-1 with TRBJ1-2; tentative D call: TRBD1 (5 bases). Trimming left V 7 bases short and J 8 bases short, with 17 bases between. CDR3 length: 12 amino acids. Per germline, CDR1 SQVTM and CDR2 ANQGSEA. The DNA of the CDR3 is TGCAGCGCAGAAGAGGGACGGCCCGGCTACACCTTC. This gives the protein CSAEEGRPGYTF. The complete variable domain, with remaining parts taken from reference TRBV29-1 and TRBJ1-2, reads SAVISQKPSRDICQRGTSLTIQCQVDSQVTMMFWYRQQPGQSLTLIATANQGSEATYESGFVIDKFPISRPNLTFSTLTVSNMSPEDSSIYLCSAEEGRPGYTFGSGTRLTVV.

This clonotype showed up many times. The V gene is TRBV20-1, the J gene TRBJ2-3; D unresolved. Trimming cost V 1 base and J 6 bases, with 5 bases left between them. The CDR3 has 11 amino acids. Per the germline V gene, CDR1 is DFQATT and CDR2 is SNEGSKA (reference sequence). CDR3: CSARVVDTQYF. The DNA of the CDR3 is TGCAGTGCTAGAGTCGTGGATACGCAGTATTTT.